Here is one TCR beta chain with its context. Antigen unknown. This entry comes from a study of T cell responses to AZD1222 COVID-19 vaccine. Sequenced by immunoSEQ multiplex PCR; TCRdb stores in-frame clones only, minus some. Among fewer than 110,000 clones listed, 90% were seen once. The CDR3 is 13 residues long. V lost 6 bases and J lost 5, with 14 bases in between. Per germline, CDR1 MDHEN and CDR2 SYDVKM. General observations from the study: When two AZD1222 doses had been given, Spike-specific TCR breadth and depth rose. Clonal diversity may have been underestimated in mostly white British donors.

The TCR comes from an adult in good health. V is TRBV28 and J is TRBJ2-7; D is ambiguous. The specimen was peripheral blood, collected on day 0 of AZD1222 vaccination. The CDR3 sequence: CASRDGRPHEQYF. The CDR3 region has the DNA TGTGCCAGCAGGGACGGCCGCCCGCACGAGCAGTACTTC.